These 30 T cell receptor beta chains came from one sample sequenced in a study of a mutant IDH1 vaccine in newly diagnosed glioma. Specified time point: week 23, last vaccination. Vaccination comprised doses that each held 300 ug of mutant IDH1 20-mer peptide, plus topical imiquimod. Generated by immunoSEQ multiplex PCR, the TCRdb table keeps only in-frame clones and is missing some. This sample has 35,000 to 50,000 clones, with more than 85% found just once. The antigens of these receptors remain unknown. The sequenced sample was PBMCs, obtained from a glioma patient whose treatment included an IDH1 peptide vaccine. These receptor sequences come from a man aged 45-65 years with glioma.

This clone has a handful of counts. The V and J genes are TRBV29-1 and TRBJ2-3, with 7 bases lining up with TRBD1. V shed 6 bases, J shed 14 bases, and the junction held 14 bases outside the gene matches. Germline CDR1 SQVTM, CDR2 ANQGSEA. This CDR3 has 12 amino acids. The CDR3 sequence is CSVRYLGQLAYF. The CDR3 nucleotides read TGCAGCGTCAGATATTTGGGACAGTTGGCGTATTTT.

The J gene is TRBJ1-5, the V gene TRBV7-2, with D uncertain. Germline V gives CDR1 SGHTA, CDR2 FQGNSA. The CDR3 totals 14 residues. Deletions cut 3 bases from V and 4 bases from J, with 10 bases between. DNA for the CDR3: TGTGCCAGCAGCTTTTGGGTGGAAAATCAGCCCCAGCATTTT. Protein product: CASSFWVENQPQHF.

The chain is built from TRBV29-1 and TRBJ2-2; possibly TRBD2 for D (7 bases). The V gene's germline CDR1 is SQVTM and CDR2 ANQGSEA. The CDR3 length is 16 residues. The V gene lost 0 bases and the J gene lost 7 bases, with 18 bases spanning the gap. CDR3 bases: TGCAGCGTTGAAGAATTCGGCAGGGGAGGGGTCGGGGAGCTGTTTTTT. This gives the protein CSVEEFGRGGVGELFF.

V gene TRBV5-6 combines with J gene TRBJ1-2; 7 positions agree with TRBD1. Germline lookup yields CDR1 SGHDT and CDR2 YYEEEE. The CDR3 has 15 amino acids. Trimming cost V 4 bases and J 0 bases; bases outside gene matches: 6. As DNA, the CDR3 is TGTGCCAGCAGCACAAGACAGGGAACTAACTATGGCTACACCTTC. This translates into CASSTRQGTNYGYTF.

This chain connects TRBV5-1 to TRBJ1-1; possibly TRBD1 for D (6 bases). The CDR3 totals 13 residues. V dropped 5 bases and J dropped 1 base, with 9 bases sitting between them. CDR1 and CDR2 (germline): SGHRS, YFSETQ. The CDR3 here is CASRDRKNTEAFF. In DNA form, the CDR3 reads TGCGCCAGCAGGGACAGAAAGAACACTGAAGCTTTCTTT. Full variable domain (missing parts from reference TRBV5-1 and TRBJ1-1): KAGVTQTPRYLIKTRGQQVTLSCSPISGHRSVSWYQQTPGQGLQFLFEYFSETQRNKGNFPGRFSGRQFSNSRSEMNVSTLELGDSALYLCASRDRKNTEAFFGQGTRLTVV.

V gene TRBV28 combines with J gene TRBJ2-7; D might be TRBD1 (6 bases). This CDR3 has 12 residues. Trimming took off 6 bases at V and 3 bases at J, with 9 bases between the two ends. Germline loops: CDR1 MDHEN, CDR2 SYDVKM. CDR3 loop: CASSGQNYEQYF. CDR3 nucleotide sequence: TGTGCCAGCAGCGGACAGAACTACGAGCAGTACTTC. The full variable domain, with the rest looked up from reference TRBV28 and TRBJ2-7, is DVKVTQSSRYLVKRTGEKVFLECVQDMDHENMFWYRQDPGLGLRLIYFSYDVKMKEKGDIPEGYSVSREKKERFSLILESASTNQTSMYLCASSGQNYEQYFGPGTRLTVT.

The chain joins TRBV6-6 to TRBJ1-5, with 7 bases identical to TRBD1. V lost 5 bases to trimming and J lost 0 bases; unmatched junction nucleotides: 4. The CDR3 sequence is 15 residues long. The V gene's germline CDR1 is MNHNY and CDR2 SVGAGI (reference sequence). DNA for the CDR3: TGTGCCAGCAGTAGGGACAGACGTAGCAATCAGCCCCAGCATTTT. Protein product: CASSRDRRSNQPQHF.

The chain links TRBV28 to TRBJ2-7; possibly TRBD1 for D (5 bases). CDR1 and CDR2 (germline): MDHEN, SYDVKM. Trimming removed 1 base at V and 3 bases at J, with 7 bases between. The CDR3 is made up of 13 amino acids. In DNA form, the CDR3 reads TGTGCCAGCAGTTTATCCAGGGTCTACGAGCAGTACTTC. It yields the protein CASSLSRVYEQYF.

This clone is a singleton in its sample. The chain carries TRBV7-9 and TRBJ1-2, with D possibly being TRBD1 (6 bases). Per germline, CDR1 SEHNR and CDR2 FQNEAQ (reference sequence). The germline V and J ends were trimmed by 1 base and 6 bases, with 21 bases remaining between them. The CDR3 has 17 residues. Here the CDR3 DNA reads TGTGCCAGCAGCTTAGGGTCCGGGTTGGCAGGGGAGGATGGCTACACCTTC. This codes for CASSLGSGLAGEDGYTF.

The V gene is TRBV30, the J gene TRBJ1-3; D gene ambiguous. Trimming left V 5 bases short and J 0 bases short, with 17 bases between. Germline assignment: CDR1 GTSNPN and CDR2 SVGIG (reference sequence). CDR3 length: 16 residues. This chain's CDR3 is CAWLNLGRSSGNTIYF. The DNA of the CDR3 is TGTGCCTGGTTAAACCTCGGCCGGAGCTCTGGAAACACCATATATTTT.

The rearrangement links TRBV5-1 to TRBJ2-1; the match to TRBD2 covers 11 bases. CDR3 size: 16 residues. J was trimmed by 6 bases and V by 7 bases; bases with no gene match: 12. CDR1 and CDR2 (germline): SGHRS, YFSETQ. DNA of the CDR3: TGCGCCAGCTCGCACGAGACTAGCGGGATCCCCAATGAGCAGTTCTTC. This translates into CASSHETSGIPNEQFF.

V usage is TRBV30 and J usage is TRBJ1-1; TRBD1 matches at 8 bases. CDR3 size: 11 residues. Germline loops: CDR1 GTSNPN, CDR2 SVGIG (reference sequence). Trimming removed 8 bases from V and 6 bases from J; junction bases left unmatched: 5. CDR3 bases: TGTGCCGGACAGGGTTTAGCTGAAGCTTTCTTT. It specifies CAGQGLAEAFF.

The CDR3, as DNA: TGTGCCAGCAGCGTAGATTGGGGTGGTTCACCCCTCCACTTT. This gives the protein CASSVDWGGSPLHF. The rearrangement joins TRBV9 to TRBJ1-6; D uncertain. The CDR3 spans 14 residues. The germline V gene encodes CDR1 SGDLS and CDR2 YYNGEE. V was pared by 0 bases and J by 9 bases, with 10 bases between.

The chain employs TRBV18 and TRBJ2-2, with D perhaps given as TRBD1 or TRBD2 (5 bases each). Deletions cut 2 bases from V and 4 bases from J, with 11 bases between. Germline assignment: CDR1 KGHSH and CDR2 LQKENI. The CDR3 contains 15 residues. The CDR3 nucleotides are TGTGCCAGCTCACCAGGGGGAGTGACCACCGGGGAGCTGTTTTTT. Translated: CASSPGGVTTGELFF.

This sequence joins TRBV19 and TRBJ2-3, with 9 bases that match TRBD2. The CDR3 runs 19 residues. The J segment lost 0 bases and the V segment lost 1 base, leaving 11 bases of the junction unmatched. The germline gives CDR1 LNHDA, CDR2 SQIVND (reference sequence). The CDR3 coding sequence is TGTGCCAGTAGTATAGGCGGTGCAAGACTAGCGGACAGCACAGATACGCAGTATTTT. Encoded protein: CASSIGGARLADSTDTQYF.

The CDR3 loop is CASSQDEAVPGELFF. CDR3 bases: TGCGCCAGCAGCCAAGATGAGGCGGTTCCTGGGGAGCTGTTTTTT. This chain joins TRBV4-1 and TRBJ2-2; D is unresolved. The germline V gene has CDR1 MGHRA and CDR2 YSYEKL. The CDR3 spans 15 residues. Trimming removed 0 bases from V and 8 bases from J, with 13 bases in between.

Only a few counts were recorded for this clone. This rearrangement joins TRBV30 to TRBJ2-6; D perhaps matches TRBD2 (6 bases). V was shortened by 3 bases and J by 1 base, with 16 bases between the two germline ends. The CDR3 totals 17 residues. The V gene's germline CDR1 is GTSNPN and CDR2 SVGIG (reference sequence). CDR3 region: CAWRRGRTRSGANVLTF. The CDR3 DNA follows: TGTGCCTGGAGGCGGGGCAGGACGAGATCTGGGGCCAACGTCCTGACTTTC. The entire variable domain, with the rest obtained from reference TRBV30 and TRBJ2-6, is as follows: SQTIHQWPATLVQPVGSPLSLECTVEGTSNPNLYWYRQAAGRGLQLLFYSVGIGQISSEVPQNLSASRPQDRQFILSSKKLLLSDSGFYLCAWRRGRTRSGANVLTFGAGSRLTVL.

This rearrangement joins TRBV18 to TRBJ2-7; 7 nucleotides match TRBD1. V was pared by 3 bases and J by 0 bases, with 5 bases of the junction left unmatched. Germline values: CDR1 KGHSH, CDR2 LQKENI. The CDR3 contains 15 residues. The CDR3 region has the DNA TGTGCCAGCTCACCGGCCGGGACAGACTCCTACGAGCAGTACTTC. It yields the protein CASSPAGTDSYEQYF.

This sequence joins TRBV5-4 and TRBJ1-2; a weak D match, TRBD1 (5 bases). From germline, CDR1 is SGHNT and CDR2 YYREEE (reference sequence). V was pared by 0 bases and J by 5 bases, with 11 bases between. This CDR3 region has 14 residues. For the CDR3, the DNA is TGTGCCAGCAGCTTGGATTGGGGCGGGTATGGCTACACCTTC. This translates into CASSLDWGGYGYTF.

J is TRBJ2-7 and V is TRBV9; D possibly matches TRBD1 or TRBD2 (5 bases each). The CDR3 spans 16 residues. Trimming shortened V by 4 bases and J by 3 bases, and 20 bases separated the two germline ends. Germline CDR1 is SGDLS and CDR2 is YYNGEE. Here the CDR3 reads CASSLTGDPGRYEQYF. In DNA form, the CDR3 reads TGTGCCAGCAGCCTTACCGGGGACCCCGGACGCTACGAGCAGTACTTC.

This chain links TRBV29-1 with TRBJ2-1; TRBD2 matches 12 bases. V lost 3 bases to trimming and J lost 0 bases; unmatched junction nucleotides: 12. The germline V gene has CDR1 SQVTM and CDR2 ANQGSEA. This CDR3 has 19 residues. The CDR3 here is CSVEGLAGLSVGSYNEQFF. For the CDR3, the DNA is TGCAGCGTTGAGGGACTAGCGGGTTTATCAGTCGGCTCCTACAATGAGCAGTTCTTC.

The rearrangement links TRBV13 to TRBJ1-1; 9 bases match TRBD1. Unmatched junction bases numbered 6, after V lost 3 bases and J lost 4 bases. Per germline, CDR1 PRHDT and CDR2 FYEKMQ (reference sequence). The CDR3 length is 15 residues. As DNA, the CDR3 is TGTGCCAGCAGCTTTACCGGGACAGGGCGCACTGAAGCTTTCTTT. The encoded protein is CASSFTGTGRTEAFF.

The table lists this clone with a count of one. The chain recombines TRBV5-1 with TRBJ2-3, with 11 bases identical to TRBD1. The germline V gene encodes CDR1 SGHRS and CDR2 YFSETQ. This CDR3 spans 16 amino acids. J lost 6 bases, V lost 4 bases, and 10 bases had no gene match. The CDR3 coding sequence is TGCGCCAGCAGCGGAAAAACACGGGACAGGGGGGATACGCAGTATTTT. It translates to CASSGKTRDRGDTQYF.

The count of this clone is one. The V gene is TRBV10-3, the J gene TRBJ2-2; 16 bases map to TRBD2. Trimming at V came to 10 bases and at J to 6 bases, leaving 2 bases not matched to a gene. Germline lookup yields CDR1 ENHRY and CDR2 SYGVKD. The CDR3 runs 14 residues. CDR3 residues: CATGTSGGAGELFF. CDR3 DNA sequence: TGTGCCACAGGGACTAGCGGGGGGGCCGGGGAGCTGTTTTTT.

The chain employs TRBV27 and TRBJ2-7; D is perhaps TRBD2 (5 bases). V was cut by 7 bases and J by 0 bases, with 13 bases left in between. The germline V gene has CDR1 MNHEY and CDR2 SMNVEV (reference sequence). This CDR3 region has 14 residues. CDR3 DNA: TGTGCCAGCACGGGCGGGTCCAGCTCCTACGAGCAGTACTTC. It codes for CASTGGSSSYEQYF.

This clone rates as medium-sized. J is TRBJ1-2 and V is TRBV10-3; maybe TRBD1 (6 bases). The CDR3 is 16 residues long. Looked up from germline, CDR1 is ENHRY and CDR2 is SYGVKD. Trimming shortened V by 2 bases and J by 4 bases, and 17 bases separated the two germline ends. This CDR3 reads CAISEGGAGGGYGYTF. The CDR3 region has the DNA TGTGCCATCAGTGAGGGGGGGGCCGGGGGCGGCTATGGCTACACCTTC.

The chain combines TRBV7-9 with TRBJ2-1; 10 bases map to TRBD1. CDR1 is SEHNR, CDR2 FQNEAQ, per germline (reference sequence). CDR3 length: 15 residues. V lost 1 base and J lost 9; bases outside the gene matches: 6. This CDR3 is CASSLGGTGEGEQFF. The CDR3 coding sequence is TGTGCCAGCAGCTTAGGAGGGACAGGGGAAGGTGAGCAGTTCTTC.

The chain has TRBV14 and TRBJ2-1; D gene ambiguous. Trimming took off 1 base at V and 6 bases at J, with 7 bases between the two ends. Germline assignment: CDR1 SGHDN and CDR2 FVKESK. The CDR3 is made up of 13 amino acids. The CDR3 loop is CASSQVGSNEQFF. CDR3 bases: TGTGCCAGCAGCCAAGTAGGGTCCAATGAGCAGTTCTTC.

In its sample, this clone is medium-sized. The chain is built from TRBV21-1 and TRBJ2-7; the D call in the table, TRBD1, was not verified against the DNA. TRBV21-1 is a pseudogene locus. CDR3 size: 14 residues. The CDR3 bases are TGTGCCAGCAGCAAAGAGGGGGAGTTCTACGAGCAGTACTTC. Protein sequence: CASSKEGEFYEQYF.

This clone showed up just a few times. The rearrangement joins TRBV7-2 to TRBJ2-5; D is unresolved. Trimming removed 2 bases at V and 4 bases at J, with 8 bases between. From germline, CDR1 is SGHTA and CDR2 FQGNSA. The CDR3 is 13 residues long. The CDR3 DNA reads TGTGCCAGCAGCTTAAGGTTGATAGAGACCCAGTACTTC. It codes for CASSLRLIETQYF.